The 27 T cell receptor beta chains listed next were all sequenced from one sample in a study of response to subunit inactivated influenza vaccine. A single record per CDR3 protein comes from TCRdb applying MiXCR to the RT-PCR reads. Here the sample spans more than 150,000 distinct CDR3 sequences, 9.2% being singletons. This sample comprised non-naive T cells sorted from PBMCs, obtained on the day of vaccination. The receptor set was obtained from a man aged 50 or older who received an inactivated influenza vaccine.

This clonotype was found a few times. This chain links TRBV6-1 with TRBJ2-1; the D gene is possibly TRBD1 (5 bases). CDR3 length: 12 residues. CDR1 is MNHNS and CDR2 is SASEGT in the germline V gene. Between the trimmed V and J ends, which lost 5 bases and 8 bases, there was a span of 10 bases. The CDR3 nucleotides are TGTGCCAGCAGTTCACAGGTGGATGAGCAGTTCTTC. Translated: CASSSQVDEQFF.

This clonotype occurred many times. This chain joins TRBV12-3 or TRBV12-4 and TRBJ2-1, with no clear D. The ends were cut back, 5 bases at V and 8 bases at J, with 13 bases in the middle. The CDR3 is 13 residues long. As DNA, the CDR3 is TGTGCCAGCAGTCCCTTAACAGCAGATGAGCAGTTCTTC. As protein: CASSPLTADEQFF.

The chain has TRBV2 and TRBJ2-7; possible D gene TRBD1, 6 bases. The CDR3 is 15 amino acids. The V end was cut by 3 bases, the J end by 4 bases, with 16 bases between. Germline CDR1 is SNHLY and CDR2 is FYNNEI. CDR3 nucleotides: TGTGCCAGCAGTGACTTGGGGGCGCAAGATTACGAGCAGTACTTC. It yields the protein CASSDLGAQDYEQYF. The whole variable domain, remainder taken from reference TRBV2 and TRBJ2-7, is EPEVTQTPSHQVTQMGQEVILRCVPISNHLYFYWYRQILGQKVEFLVSFYNNEISEKSEIFDDQFSVERPDGSNFTLKIRSTKLEDSAMYFCASSDLGAQDYEQYFGPGTRLTVT.

There are many counts of this clonotype. The rearrangement joins TRBV20-1 to TRBJ2-3, with D perhaps matching TRBD2 (6 bases). V lost 5 bases, J lost 1 base, and 10 bases lay in between. The length of the CDR3 is 13 residues. Germline CDR1 DFQATT, CDR2 SNEGSKA (reference sequence). The DNA of the CDR3 is TGCAGTGCTGCGGGACCCGGCACAGATACGCAGTATTTT. Translation: CSAAGPGTDTQYF.

There are a few counts of this clonotype. V gene TRBV7-3 combines with J gene TRBJ2-2; no reliable D call. The CDR3 is 13 residues long. Trimming pared 4 bases from V and 2 bases from J, leaving 5 bases between. Germline loops: CDR1 SGHTA, CDR2 FQGTGA. CDR3 protein: CASSSHNTGELFF. CDR3 DNA sequence: TGTGCCAGCAGCTCCCATAACACCGGGGAGCTGTTTTTT.

The chain joins TRBV19 to TRBJ1-1; 7 bases are a match to TRBD1. The junction had 6 bases not matched to a gene; V was cut back by 7 bases and J by 4 bases. This CDR3 region has 13 residues. Germline lookup yields CDR1 LNHDA and CDR2 SQIVND (reference sequence). The CDR3 DNA follows: TGTGCCAGTACTCGCAGGGGGGTCACTGAAGCTTTCTTT. Translated: CASTRRGVTEAFF.

V is TRBV12-3 or TRBV12-4 and J is TRBJ2-1, with D perhaps TRBD1 (5 bases). The CDR3 contains 15 residues. V was pared by 3 bases and J by 9 bases, with 18 bases between. In DNA, the CDR3 is TGTGCCAGCAGTTTCTATGAGGACAACCGGGCTGAGCAGTTCTTC. Its protein is CASSFYEDNRAEQFF.

This clonotype was counted a few times. The rearrangement links TRBV11-2 to TRBJ2-5; D is perhaps TRBD1 or TRBD2 (5 bases each). CDR3 size: 18 residues. Looked up from germline, CDR1 is SGHAT and CDR2 is FQNNGV. Trimming removed 2 bases at V and 1 base at J, with 20 bases between. CDR3 nucleotides: TGTGCCAGCAGCTTAAGCCAGGGAGAGCTTTGGGGCCAAGAGACCCAGTACTTC. It codes for CASSLSQGELWGQETQYF.

The V and J genes are TRBV20-1 and TRBJ2-7, with a possible D match to TRBD2 (6 bases). The length of the CDR3 is 15 residues. V was trimmed by 0 bases and J by 0 bases, leaving 12 bases between them. CDR1 is DFQATT and CDR2 is SNEGSKA in the germline V gene (reference sequence). Here the CDR3 reads CSARDVREASYEQYF. The CDR3 nucleotides read TGCAGTGCTAGAGATGTGAGGGAGGCCTCCTACGAGCAGTACTTC.

V and J are TRBV12-3 or TRBV12-4 and TRBJ2-7; D unclear. The CDR3 is made up of 11 amino acids. Trimming stripped 3 bases from V and 7 bases from J, with 7 bases between. The CDR3: CASSFGSEQYF. In DNA form, the CDR3 reads TGTGCCAGCAGTTTCGGAAGTGAGCAGTACTTC.

The sample holds many counts of this clonotype. The chain has TRBV5-6 and TRBJ2-7; D is possibly TRBD2 (6 bases). CDR1 and CDR2 (germline): SGHDT, YYEEEE. Between the trimmed V and J ends, which lost 4 bases and 5 bases, there was a span of 19 bases. The CDR3 sequence is 15 residues long. Here the CDR3 DNA reads TGTGCCAGCAGCGCGGGTGGGACTCCACCACACGAGCAGTACTTC. Amino acid sequence: CASSAGGTPPHEQYF.

The table lists this clonotype with a few counts. This sequence joins TRBV20-1 and TRBJ2-5; perhaps TRBD2 as D (5 bases). This CDR3 has 13 residues. Trimming left V 6 bases short and J 7 bases short, with 18 bases between. Per germline, CDR1 DFQATT and CDR2 SNEGSKA (reference sequence). The CDR3 DNA sequence: TGCAGTGCCTATGTCCCACCAGGAGGGACCCAGTACTTC. It yields the protein CSAYVPPGGTQYF.

This clonotype came up a few times. The chain uses TRBV5-1 and TRBJ2-7; no reliable D call. The V end lost 0 bases, the J end lost 6 bases, and 7 bases lay between the germline ends. The germline V gene has CDR1 SGHRS and CDR2 YFSETQ. CDR3 length: 12 amino acids. CDR3 residues: CASSLVAGEQYF. CDR3 coding DNA: TGCGCCAGCAGCTTGGTAGCAGGCGAGCAGTACTTC.

As regards this clonotype: One junction end disagrees with the germline gene, perhaps due to a read error. The J gene is TRBJ2-1, the V gene TRBV3-1; unclear D gene. CDR3 length equals 15 residues. Germline V gene sequence: CDR1 LGHDT, CDR2 YNNKEL (reference sequence). The CDR3 DNA reads TGTGCCAGCAGGCAAGATTTGGACTCCTACAATGAGCAGTTCTTC. Residues: CASRQDLDSYNEQFF.

This chain links TRBV20-1 with TRBJ1-1; the D is unclear. This CDR3 region has 10 residues. Germline loops: CDR1 DFQATT, CDR2 SNEGSKA (reference sequence). Trimming took 3 bases from V and 6 from J, leaving 5 bases between them. CDR3: CSASAPEAFF. CDR3 in DNA: TGCAGTGCTAGTGCCCCTGAAGCTTTCTTT.

The V call is TRBV5-1, the J call TRBJ2-7; 7 nucleotides agree with TRBD1. V was pared by 4 bases and J by 1 base, with 8 bases of the junction left unmatched. This CDR3 comprises 15 residues. Germline V gene data show CDR1 as SGHRS and CDR2 as YFSETQ. The CDR3 sequence: CASSVGQTLSYEQYF. In DNA, the CDR3 is TGCGCCAGCAGCGTGGGACAGACTCTATCCTACGAGCAGTACTTC. The entire variable domain, with the rest obtained from reference TRBV5-1 and TRBJ2-7, is as follows: KAGVTQTPRYLIKTRGQQVTLSCSPISGHRSVSWYQQTPGQGLQFLFEYFSETQRNKGNFPGRFSGRQFSNSRSEMNVSTLELGDSALYLCASSVGQTLSYEQYFGPGTRLTVT.

V gene TRBV11-2 combines with J gene TRBJ2-7; 9 bases align to TRBD2. CDR3 length: 15 amino acids. Germline CDR1 is SGHAT and CDR2 is FQNNGV. The V gene end was trimmed by 4 bases and the J gene end by 2 bases; junction bases not matched to a gene: 6. CDR3 in DNA: TGTGCCAGCAGCTCGGTGAAGCGGGGGGCCTACGAGCAGTACTTC. Translated, it gives CASSSVKRGAYEQYF.

This chain uses TRBV6-5 with TRBJ2-5; the match to TRBD1 covers 8 bases. Unmatched junction bases numbered 15, after V lost 0 bases and J lost 6 bases. CDR3 length: 18 amino acids. In germline, CDR1 is MNHEY, CDR2 SVGAGI. The CDR3 DNA reads as TGTGCCAGCAGTTACTCGATTTTCACGCAGGGGGCCCGGAAGACCCAGTACTTC. This sequence encodes CASSYSIFTQGARKTQYF.

This clonotype has a handful of counts. The J gene is TRBJ1-5, the V gene TRBV28; 7 nucleotides align to TRBD1. Germline CDR1 reads MDHEN; CDR2 reads SYDVKM. The J segment lost 2 bases and the V segment lost 3 bases, leaving 7 bases of the junction unmatched. This CDR3 region has 16 residues. The CDR3 spells CASSLTLGQGNQPQHF. The CDR3 DNA sequence: TGTGCCAGCAGTTTGACCCTTGGACAGGGCAATCAGCCCCAGCATTTT.

V is TRBV2 and J is TRBJ1-4; no clear D gene. Trimming took off 4 bases at V and 8 bases at J, with 8 bases between the two ends. Looked up from germline, CDR1 is SNHLY and CDR2 is FYNNEI. The CDR3 contains 12 residues. In DNA form, the CDR3 reads TGTGCCAGCAGTGCGTCAGCAGAAAAACTGTTTTTT. Its translation is CASSASAEKLFF.

This clonotype has only a few counts. The chain employs TRBV30 and TRBJ2-6; D remains unclear. CDR1 is GTSNPN, CDR2 SVGIG, per germline (reference sequence). The germline V and J ends were trimmed by 2 bases and 1 base, with 9 bases remaining between them. The CDR3 has 15 residues. The CDR3 protein is CAWSILGSGANVLTF. CDR3 in DNA: TGTGCCTGGAGTATTTTAGGATCTGGGGCCAACGTCCTGACTTTC.

This sequence joins TRBV5-6 and TRBJ1-1; D uncertain. Per the germline V gene, CDR1 is SGHDT and CDR2 is YYEEEE. V lost 2 bases, J lost 0 bases, and 5 bases lay in between. The CDR3 extends over 13 amino acids. The CDR3 DNA sequence: TGTGCCAGCAGCTTCACAGTGAACACTGAAGCTTTCTTT. This codes for CASSFTVNTEAFF.

In this sample, this clonotype turned up a few times. The V and J genes are TRBV6-1 and TRBJ2-7; D is possibly TRBD1 (5 bases). Germline loops: CDR1 MNHNS, CDR2 SASEGT. Trimming took 0 bases from V and 2 from J, leaving 11 bases between them. The CDR3 is 15 amino acids. CDR3: CASSEAGAATYEQYF. Here the CDR3 DNA reads TGTGCCAGCAGTGAAGCAGGGGCCGCCACCTACGAGCAGTACTTC.

This clonotype has at least ten counts. The V call is TRBV28, the J call TRBJ2-7; no clear D gene. The V gene's germline CDR1 is MDHEN and CDR2 SYDVKM. The CDR3 loop spans 17 amino acids. V lost 1 base to trimming and J lost 2 bases, with 18 bases between them. DNA of the CDR3: TGTGCCAGCAGTTTATTCTCTGGGCGAAAACTAACCTACGAGCAGTACTTC. Encoded protein: CASSLFSGRKLTYEQYF.

This chain uses TRBV5-1 with TRBJ1-4, with D hard to call. The germline V and J ends were trimmed by 4 bases and 2 bases, with 9 bases remaining between them. Germline V gene data show CDR1 as SGHRS and CDR2 as YFSETQ. The CDR3 is 14 residues long. CDR3 loop: CASSGGITNEKLFF. The CDR3, as DNA: TGCGCCAGCAGCGGCGGGATCACTAATGAAAAACTGTTTTTT. Full variable domain (outside the CDR3, taken from reference TRBV5-1 and TRBJ1-4): KAGVTQTPRYLIKTRGQQVTLSCSPISGHRSVSWYQQTPGQGLQFLFEYFSETQRNKGNFPGRFSGRQFSNSRSEMNVSTLELGDSALYLCASSGGITNEKLFFGSGTQLSVL.

For the CDR3, the DNA is TGTGCCAGCAGCAAGGGACTAGCGGGAGGCGACAATGAGCAGTTCTTC. It translates to CASSKGLAGGDNEQFF. The V call is TRBV7-9, the J call TRBJ2-1; 15 bases are shared with TRBD2. The germline V gene encodes CDR1 SEHNR and CDR2 FQNEAQ (reference sequence). With V trimmed by 5 bases and J by 5 bases, 4 bases remained unmatched. This CDR3 contains 16 residues.

The rearrangement uses TRBV10-3 and TRBJ2-1; D gene unclear. The CDR3 totals 15 residues. Trimming pared 3 bases from V and 4 bases from J, leaving 13 bases between. The germline V gene has CDR1 ENHRY and CDR2 SYGVKD. CDR3 in DNA: TGTGCCATCAGTGACTTAAACTTTTTTTACAATGAGCAGTTCTTC. Amino acids: CAISDLNFFYNEQFF.